This T cell receptor (beta chain) was recorded in a study of identical twins (dated by TCRdb to 2016 to 2017). Describing the broader study: TCR alpha and beta repertoires from monozygotic twins, unrelated adults of various ages and cord blood were deep-sequenced to test whether fetal clonotypes persist. To rule out contamination, the twin experiments were replicated at different times with different library preparation protocols. Overall study results and their limits: Zero-insertion analyses could be partly confounded by invariant T cells such as MAIT and iNKT, though diverse VJ usage argued against such confounding for most clonotypes. The excess sharing between twins in beta out-of-frame sequences was weaker because fewer shared sequences reduced the signal-to-noise ratio. Compared with coincidental sharing between unrelated individuals, out-of-frame TCR alpha sequences shared between twins showed an excess of sequences with low generation probability. In monozygotic twins, out-of-frame TCR alpha sharing was systematically underestimated by recombination models, although the models agreed with sharing between unrelated individuals. Abundant cord blood beta clonotypes had fewer insertions, young adult naive repertoires showed a similar but weaker trend, and memory repertoires showed no such trend. Because the same donors could not be followed over many years, the conclusions depended on cross-sectional statistical analysis.

To prepare the library, 5' RACE was applied. TCRdb shows the sequencer as Illumina HiSeq 2000. A universal primer binding site was introduced by template switching, and a unique molecular identifier was present in the final cDNA, enabling accurate counting of TCR cDNA molecules. Specific primers in the conserved constant-segment region were used to synthesize first-strand cDNA for TCR alpha and beta chains. To control for contamination, every cDNA library was double barcoded, receiving both a SMART-Mk sample barcode and Illumina barcodes. TruSeq adapter sequences along with Illumina sample barcodes were introduced in two successive PCR steps. The Illumina HiSeq platform was used with custom primers to sequence TCR alpha and beta cDNA libraries. Per the original workflow: Raw reads were processed with MiGEC to extract unique molecular identifiers, and MiXCR was used to determine CDR3 positions. For each individual, recombination models were inferred using an EM algorithm with the repgenHMM and IGoR tools. Shared clonotype analysis was performed with the tcR package in R, normalizing sharing by the product of cloneset sizes. To study raw recombination without the effects of thymic and clonal selection, out-of-frame nonproductive sequences were analyzed. TCRdb redid the processing of the public reads, applying fastp at Q25 and MiXCR, and retained in-frame beta chains. All rows with the same CDR3 protein become a single entry with the most common DNA and genes. These V and J calls rely on TCRdb rather than the paper's analysis. This sample holds under 250,000 distinct CDR3 sequences; approximately 9% were observed only once. In total, the top ten clones hold 4.5% to 5.5% of the sample.

Remarks on this clonotype: Its cognate antigen has yet to be identified. Base qualities are missing; no much larger clone stands one base away.

All donors were healthy Caucasians. Miltenyi CD45RO+ enrichment and human naive T-cell isolation kits were used to isolate memory (CD45RO+) and naive T cells from PBMC. From the germline V gene, CDR1 is SGHRS and CDR2 is YFSETQ. The CDR3 runs 16 amino acids, cysteine and phenylalanine included. Of all the DNA, just the CDR3 is kept, 48 bases in frame from base 1. V is clipped by 0 bases and J by 0 bases, and the sequence between their germline boundaries is 7 bases long. Sequenced material: memory (CD45RO+) T cells sorted from blood. The cell subset or site label for this specimen denotes: CD45RO+ enriched T cells. The source is a woman under 30 in good health. Rearrangement joined TRBV5-1 to TRBJ2-6, with the identity of the D gene unclear. The base sequence is TGCGCCAGCAGCTTGGCCTCGGACTCTGGGGCCAACGTCCTGACTTTC. This yields the protein CASSLASDSGANVLTF.